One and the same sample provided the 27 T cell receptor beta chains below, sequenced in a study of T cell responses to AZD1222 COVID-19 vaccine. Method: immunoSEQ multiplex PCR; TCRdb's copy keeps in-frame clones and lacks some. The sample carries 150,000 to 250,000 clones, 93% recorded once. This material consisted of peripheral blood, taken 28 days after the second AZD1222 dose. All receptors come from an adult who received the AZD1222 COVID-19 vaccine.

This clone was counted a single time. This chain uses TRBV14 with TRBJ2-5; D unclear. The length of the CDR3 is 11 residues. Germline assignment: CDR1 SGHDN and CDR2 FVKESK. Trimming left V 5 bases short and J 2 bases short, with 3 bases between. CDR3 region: CASSSQETQYF. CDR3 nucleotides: TGTGCCAGCAGCTCACAAGAGACCCAGTACTTC.

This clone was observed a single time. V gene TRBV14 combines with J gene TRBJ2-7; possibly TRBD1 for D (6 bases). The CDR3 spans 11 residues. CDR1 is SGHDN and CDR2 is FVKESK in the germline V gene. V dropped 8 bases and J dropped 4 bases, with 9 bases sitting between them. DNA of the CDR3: TGTGCCAGCTCAGGGGCATACGAGCAGTACTTC. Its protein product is CASSGAYEQYF.

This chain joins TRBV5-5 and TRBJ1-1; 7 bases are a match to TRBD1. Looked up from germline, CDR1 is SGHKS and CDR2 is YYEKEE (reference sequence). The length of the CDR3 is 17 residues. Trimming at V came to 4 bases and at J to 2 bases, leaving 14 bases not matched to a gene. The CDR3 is CASSGHRGGWGNTEAFF. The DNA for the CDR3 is TGTGCCAGCAGCGGCCACAGGGGAGGATGGGGCAACACTGAAGCTTTCTTT. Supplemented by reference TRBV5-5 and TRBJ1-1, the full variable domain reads DAGVTQSPTHLIKTRGQQVTLRCSPISGHKSVSWYQQVLGQGPQFIFQYYEKEERGRGNFPDRFSARQFPNYSSELNVNALLLGDSALYLCASSGHRGGWGNTEAFFGQGTRLTVV.

The CDR3: CAWSKADGNQPQHF. As DNA, the CDR3 is TGTGCCTGGAGTAAGGCAGATGGCAATCAGCCCCAGCATTTT. V usage is TRBV30 and J usage is TRBJ1-5; D uncertain. CDR3 size: 14 residues. Trimming took 2 bases from V and 2 from J, leaving 10 bases between them. CDR1 is GTSNPN and CDR2 is SVGIG in the germline V gene (reference sequence).

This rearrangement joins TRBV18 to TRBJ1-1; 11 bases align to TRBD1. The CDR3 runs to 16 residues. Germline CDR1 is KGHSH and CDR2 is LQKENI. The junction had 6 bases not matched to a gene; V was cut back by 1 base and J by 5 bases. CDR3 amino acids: CASSPRDRGSGTEAFF. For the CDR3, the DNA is TGTGCCAGCTCACCACGGGACAGGGGGTCGGGAACTGAAGCTTTCTTT.

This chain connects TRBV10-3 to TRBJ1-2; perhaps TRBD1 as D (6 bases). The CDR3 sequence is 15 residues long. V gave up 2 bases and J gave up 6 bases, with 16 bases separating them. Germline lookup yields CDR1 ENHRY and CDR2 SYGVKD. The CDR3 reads CAISEAAQGWNGYTF. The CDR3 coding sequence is TGTGCCATCAGTGAGGCGGCCCAGGGGTGGAATGGCTACACCTTC.

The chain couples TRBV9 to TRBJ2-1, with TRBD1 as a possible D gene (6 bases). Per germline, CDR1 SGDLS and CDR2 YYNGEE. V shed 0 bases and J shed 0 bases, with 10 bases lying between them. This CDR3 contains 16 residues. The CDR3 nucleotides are TGTGCCAGCAGCGTAGACACAGGGTTCTCCTACAATGAGCAGTTCTTC. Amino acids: CASSVDTGFSYNEQFF. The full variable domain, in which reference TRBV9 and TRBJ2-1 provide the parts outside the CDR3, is DSGVTQTPKHLITATGQRVTLRCSPRSGDLSVYWYQQSLDQGLQFLIQYYNGEERAKGNILERFSAQQFPDLHSELNLSSLELGDSALYFCASSVDTGFSYNEQFFGPGTRLTVL.

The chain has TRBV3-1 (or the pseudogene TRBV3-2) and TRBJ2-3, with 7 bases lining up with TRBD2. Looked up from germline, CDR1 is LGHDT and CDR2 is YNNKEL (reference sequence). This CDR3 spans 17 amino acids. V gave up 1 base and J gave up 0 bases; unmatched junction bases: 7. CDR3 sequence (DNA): TGTGCCAGCAGCCAAGGCGGGAGCGGGCGTAGCACAGATACGCAGTATTTT. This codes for CASSQGGSGRSTDTQYF.

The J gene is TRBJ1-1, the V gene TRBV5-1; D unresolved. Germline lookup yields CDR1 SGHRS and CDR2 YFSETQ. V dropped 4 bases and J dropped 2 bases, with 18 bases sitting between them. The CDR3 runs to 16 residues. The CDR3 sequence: CASSPLTGGRNTEAFF. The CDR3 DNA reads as TGCGCCAGCAGCCCTCTGACGGGCGGTCGAAACACTGAAGCTTTCTTT. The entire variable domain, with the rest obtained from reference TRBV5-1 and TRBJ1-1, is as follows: KAGVTQTPRYLIKTRGQQVTLSCSPISGHRSVSWYQQTPGQGLQFLFEYFSETQRNKGNFPGRFSGRQFSNSRSEMNVSTLELGDSALYLCASSPLTGGRNTEAFFGQGTRLTVV.

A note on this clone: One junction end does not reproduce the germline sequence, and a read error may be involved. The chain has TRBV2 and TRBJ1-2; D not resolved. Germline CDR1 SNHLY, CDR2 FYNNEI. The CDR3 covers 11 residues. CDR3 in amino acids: CAISGGYGYTF. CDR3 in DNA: TGTGCCATCAGTGGTGGATATGGCTACACCTTC.

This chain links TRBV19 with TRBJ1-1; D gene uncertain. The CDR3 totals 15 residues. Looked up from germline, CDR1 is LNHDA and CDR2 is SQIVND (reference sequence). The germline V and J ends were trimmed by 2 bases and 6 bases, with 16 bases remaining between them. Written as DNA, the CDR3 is TGTGCCAGTAGTATACGCCCTGAAAGCCGCGCTGAAGCTTTCTTT. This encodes CASSIRPESRAEAFF.

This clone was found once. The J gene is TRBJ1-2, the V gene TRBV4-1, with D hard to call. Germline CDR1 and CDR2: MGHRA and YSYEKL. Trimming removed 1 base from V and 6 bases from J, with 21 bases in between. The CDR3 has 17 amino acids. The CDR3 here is CASSQAVPLKGFNGYTF. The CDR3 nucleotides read TGCGCCAGCAGCCAAGCTGTTCCTCTTAAGGGATTCAATGGCTACACCTTC.

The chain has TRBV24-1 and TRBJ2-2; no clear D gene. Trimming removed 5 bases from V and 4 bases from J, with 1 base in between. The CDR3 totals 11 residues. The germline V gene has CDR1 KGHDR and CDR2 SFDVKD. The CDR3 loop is CATSATGELFF. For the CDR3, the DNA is TGTGCCACCAGTGCCACCGGGGAGCTGTTTTTT.

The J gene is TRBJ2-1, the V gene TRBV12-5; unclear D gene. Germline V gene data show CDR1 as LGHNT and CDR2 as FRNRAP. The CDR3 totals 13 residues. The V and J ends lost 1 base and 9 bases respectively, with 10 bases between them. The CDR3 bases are TGTGCTAGTGGTTTGGGACTCGAGCTTGAGCAGTTCTTC. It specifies CASGLGLELEQFF.

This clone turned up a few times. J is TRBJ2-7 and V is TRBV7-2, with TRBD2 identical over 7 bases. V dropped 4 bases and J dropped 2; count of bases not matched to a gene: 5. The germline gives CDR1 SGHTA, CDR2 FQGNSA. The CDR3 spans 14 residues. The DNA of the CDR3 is TGTGCCAGCAGCTCGGGGGGACCTCCCTACGAGCAGTACTTC. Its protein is CASSSGGPPYEQYF.

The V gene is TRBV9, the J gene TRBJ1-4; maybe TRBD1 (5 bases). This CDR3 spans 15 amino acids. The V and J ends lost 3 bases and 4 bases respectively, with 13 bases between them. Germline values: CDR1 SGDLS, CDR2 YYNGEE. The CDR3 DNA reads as TGTGCCAGCAGCGCGGGTCGGGGGGTTAATGAAAAACTGTTTTTT. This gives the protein CASSAGRGVNEKLFF. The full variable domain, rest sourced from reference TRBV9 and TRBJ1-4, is DSGVTQTPKHLITATGQRVTLRCSPRSGDLSVYWYQQSLDQGLQFLIQYYNGEERAKGNILERFSAQQFPDLHSELNLSSLELGDSALYFCASSAGRGVNEKLFFGSGTQLSVL.

CDR3 nucleotide sequence: TGTGCCAGCTCACCAGGGGGTGGTCCCAGCTCCTACGAGCAGTACTTC. This gives the protein CASSPGGGPSSYEQYF. V usage is TRBV18 and J usage is TRBJ2-7, with D perhaps TRBD1 or TRBD2 (5 bases each). CDR3 size: 16 residues. Germline CDR1 and CDR2: KGHSH and LQKENI. V lost 2 bases and J 0 bases, leaving 14 bases between the germline ends.

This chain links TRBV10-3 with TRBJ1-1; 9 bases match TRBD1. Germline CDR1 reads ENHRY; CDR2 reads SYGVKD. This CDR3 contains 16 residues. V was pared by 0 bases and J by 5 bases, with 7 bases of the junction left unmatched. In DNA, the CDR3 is TGTGCCATCAGTGAGTCGAATTCGGACAGGGGAACTGAAGCTTTCTTT. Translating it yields CAISESNSDRGTEAFF.

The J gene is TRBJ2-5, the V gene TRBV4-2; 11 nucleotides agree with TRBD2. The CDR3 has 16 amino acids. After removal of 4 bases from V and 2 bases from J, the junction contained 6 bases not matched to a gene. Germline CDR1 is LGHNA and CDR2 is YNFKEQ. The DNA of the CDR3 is TGTGCCAGCAGCCCCCCCCTAGCGGGGGGACAAGAGACCCAGTACTTC. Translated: CASSPPLAGGQETQYF.

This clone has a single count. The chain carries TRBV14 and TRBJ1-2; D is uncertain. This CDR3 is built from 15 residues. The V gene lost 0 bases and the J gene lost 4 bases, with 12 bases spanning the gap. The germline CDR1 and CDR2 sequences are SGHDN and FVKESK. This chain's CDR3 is CASSQDEAGGYGYTF. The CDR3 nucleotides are TGTGCCAGCAGCCAAGATGAGGCGGGTGGCTATGGCTACACCTTC.

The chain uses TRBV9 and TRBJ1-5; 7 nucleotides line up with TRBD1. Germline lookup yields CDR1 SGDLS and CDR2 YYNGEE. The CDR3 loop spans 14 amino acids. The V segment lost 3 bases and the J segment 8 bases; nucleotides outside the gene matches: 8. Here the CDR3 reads CASSAGTEVEPQHF. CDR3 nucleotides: TGTGCCAGCAGCGCCGGGACAGAGGTTGAGCCCCAGCATTTT.

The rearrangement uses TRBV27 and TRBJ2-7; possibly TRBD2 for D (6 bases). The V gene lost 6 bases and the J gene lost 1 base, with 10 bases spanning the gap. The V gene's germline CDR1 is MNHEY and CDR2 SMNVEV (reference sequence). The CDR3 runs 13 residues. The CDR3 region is CASRGDFSYEQYF. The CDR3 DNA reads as TGTGCCAGCAGGGGGGACTTTTCCTACGAGCAGTACTTC.

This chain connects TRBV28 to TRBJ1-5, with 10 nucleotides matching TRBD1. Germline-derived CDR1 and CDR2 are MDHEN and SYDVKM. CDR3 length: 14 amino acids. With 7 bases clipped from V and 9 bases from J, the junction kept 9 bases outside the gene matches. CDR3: CASKPGQGRLPQHF. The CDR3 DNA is TGTGCCAGCAAACCGGGACAGGGGCGATTGCCCCAGCATTTT.

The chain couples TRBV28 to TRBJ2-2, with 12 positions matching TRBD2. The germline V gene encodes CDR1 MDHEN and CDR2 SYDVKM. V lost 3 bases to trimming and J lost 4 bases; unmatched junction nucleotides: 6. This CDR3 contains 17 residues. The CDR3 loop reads CASSFPASGGATGELFF. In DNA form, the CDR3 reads TGTGCCAGCAGTTTTCCTGCTAGCGGGGGGGCCACCGGGGAGCTGTTTTTT.

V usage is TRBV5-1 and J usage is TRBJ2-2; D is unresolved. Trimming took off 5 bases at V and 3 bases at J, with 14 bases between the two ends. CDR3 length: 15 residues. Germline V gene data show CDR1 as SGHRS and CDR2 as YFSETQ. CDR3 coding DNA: TGCGCCAGCAGATTACATAAGATGGACACCGGGGAGCTGTTTTTT. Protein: CASRLHKMDTGELFF.

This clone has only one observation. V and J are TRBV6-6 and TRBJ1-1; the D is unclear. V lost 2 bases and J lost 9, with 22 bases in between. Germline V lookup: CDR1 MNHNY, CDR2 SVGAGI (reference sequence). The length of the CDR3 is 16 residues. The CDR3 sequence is CASSYTLQEEAGKAFF. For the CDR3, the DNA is TGTGCCAGCAGTTACACCCTTCAGGAGGAAGCGGGCAAAGCTTTCTTT.

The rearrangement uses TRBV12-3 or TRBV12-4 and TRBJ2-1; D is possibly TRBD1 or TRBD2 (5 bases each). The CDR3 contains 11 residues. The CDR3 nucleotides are TGTGCTTCGGGGAGTGGGGGTGAGCAGTTCTTC. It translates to CASGSGGEQFF.